This TCR beta chain was recovered during a study of blood T cell repertoires in COVID-19. Study-level information: COVID-19 samples collected from the United States, Italy and Spain covered acute and convalescent phases. PBMCs, B-cell-depleted T cells, or T cells were the source of the cDNA or gDNA that made up the material.

Original analysis: Amplification of reference gene primers provided the estimated nucleated cell counts. The method was immunoSEQ multiplex PCR; TCRdb's version includes in-frame clones alone and lacks a portion of them. V and J calls and clone size are those listed in that table; D and trimming were worked out from the DNA. This table holds 130,000 or so clones, around nine tenths found once. Germline loops: CDR1 LNHDA, CDR2 SQIVND (reference sequence). This CDR3 comprises 13 residues. Trimming pared 7 bases from V and 8 bases from J, leaving 12 bases between. Sequencing used peripheral blood. The TCR comes from a man over 45 with active or convalescent COVID-19. The rearrangement links TRBV19 to TRBJ1-6; D is perhaps TRBD1 (5 bases). For the CDR3, the DNA is TGTGCCAGTACTGCCAGGGCTGATTCACCCCTCCACTTT. Translating gives CASTARADSPLHF.